This TCR beta chain was recorded in a study of blood T cells in healthy people across ages. Study conclusions and caveats: Roughly linearly, TCR beta diversity per million T cells fell as age increased.

Donors gave about 9.3 milliliters of peripheral blood apiece. This clonotype was detected a few times. No antigen is known for it. For the second PCR, which ran for roughly 7 to 11 cycles, a sample-barcoded 5' primer and a J-beta primer mix were used. TCRdb passed the 5' RACE reads through MiXCR, listing each CDR3 protein once. Seen here are about 1.1 million distinct CDR3 sequences, more than 30% observed once, and the top ten hold approximately 14%. The CDR3 covers 14 residues. Germline trimming cut 9 bases from V and 8 bases from J; bases unmatched to any gene: 9. Germline loops: CDR1 ENHRY, CDR2 SYGVKD.

The sequenced material came from blood. This sequence was found in a man younger than 30 in good health. This chain joins TRBV10-3 and TRBJ1-6; TRBD1 matches 8 bases. The CDR3 coding sequence is TGTGCCATTGCATCAGGGGGCACGGATTCACCCCTCCACTTT. This sequence encodes CAIASGGTDSPLHF.